This is a list of T cell receptor beta chains from one sample in a study of cytomegalovirus exposure and HLA in healthy donors. Method: immunoSEQ multiplex PCR; TCRdb's copy keeps in-frame clones and lacks some. The sample consists of 150,000 or so clones, roughly 77% of them appearing once. The sequenced sample was PBMCs. Receptor source: a man aged 50 or older in good health and CMV-seropositive. CDR3s include the opening cysteine and the closing phenylalanine or tryptophan. Fields, in order: clone size, V gene, D gene, J gene, CDR3 protein, CDR3 DNA. A D gene is named only where the DNA matches it firmly. Clone sizes are given selectively: once, few, many, or a class where the clone is expanded.

abundance: .
v_gene: TRBV4-3
d_gene: .
j_gene: TRBJ1-2
CDR3aa: CASSQYYDRLYGYTF
CDR3nt: TGCGCCAGCAGCCAATATTACGACAGGTTATATGGCTACACCTTC

abundance: .
v_gene: TRBV10-1
d_gene: TRBD1
j_gene: TRBJ1-1
CDR3aa: CASSVRQGRGTEAFF
CDR3nt: TGCGCCAGCAGTGTTCGACAGGGAAGGGGGACTGAAGCTTTCTTT

abundance: .
v_gene: TRBV5-5
d_gene: TRBD1
j_gene: TRBJ2-5
CDR3aa: CASSQTGGSQTQYF
CDR3nt: TGTGCCAGCAGCCAAACAGGGGGCAGTCAGACCCAGTACTTC

abundance: .
v_gene: TRBV29-1
d_gene: TRBD1
j_gene: TRBJ2-3
CDR3aa: CSVGPGQGSTDTQYF
CDR3nt: TGCAGCGTTGGTCCGGGACAGGGATCCACAGATACGCAGTATTTT

abundance: .
v_gene: TRBV30
d_gene: .
j_gene: TRBJ1-6
CDR3aa: CAWIGQPNSPLHF
CDR3nt: TGTGCCTGGATTGGACAACCCAATTCACCCCTCCACTTT

abundance: .
v_gene: TRBV2
d_gene: .
j_gene: TRBJ2-7
CDR3aa: CASSERRGPYEQYF
CDR3nt: TGTGCCAGCAGTGAGCGTAGGGGCCCCTACGAGCAGTACTTC

abundance: .
v_gene: TRBV4-3
d_gene: .
j_gene: TRBJ2-1
CDR3aa: CASSQDRRSYNEQFF
CDR3nt: TGCGCCAGCAGCCAAGATAGGCGGTCATACAATGAGCAGTTCTTC

abundance: .
v_gene: TRBV11-3
d_gene: .
j_gene: TRBJ2-7
CDR3aa: CASKESGTQILPFASYEQYF
CDR3nt: TGTGCCAGCAAGGAATCAGGAACTCAAATTCTCCCTTTCGCCTCCTACGAGCAGTACTTC

abundance: .
v_gene: TRBV5-1
d_gene: .
j_gene: TRBJ1-4
CDR3aa: CASSLAGQEEKLFF
CDR3nt: TGCGCCAGCAGCTTGGCTGGCCAGGAAGAAAAACTGTTTTTT

abundance: .
v_gene: TRBV4-3
d_gene: .
j_gene: TRBJ2-1
CDR3aa: CASSPGPSSYNEQFF
CDR3nt: TGCGCCAGCAGCCCTGGGCCGAGCTCCTACAATGAGCAGTTCTTC

abundance: .
v_gene: TRBV7-3
d_gene: TRBD2
j_gene: TRBJ2-2
CDR3aa: CASSLNAGRDTGELFF
CDR3nt: TGTGCCAGCAGCTTAAACGCAGGGAGGGACACCGGGGAGCTGTTTTTT

abundance: .
v_gene: TRBV2
d_gene: .
j_gene: TRBJ1-6
CDR3aa: CASSERTVHSPLHF
CDR3nt: TGTGCCAGCAGTGAGCGGACAGTCCATTCACCCCTCCACTTT

abundance: .
v_gene: TRBV27
d_gene: TRBD1
j_gene: TRBJ1-5
CDR3aa: CASSFGTGTNQPQHF
CDR3nt: TGTGCCAGCAGTTTCGGGACAGGGACGAATCAGCCCCAGCATTTT

abundance: .
v_gene: TRBV19
d_gene: .
j_gene: TRBJ2-3
CDR3aa: CASSLQRSGRTDTQYF
CDR3nt: TGTGCCAGTAGTCTTCAGCGGTCCGGACGCACAGATACGCAGTATTTT

abundance: .
v_gene: TRBV9
d_gene: TRBD1
j_gene: TRBJ2-1
CDR3aa: CASSVRGLYNEQFF
CDR3nt: TGTGCCAGCAGCGTCAGGGGGCTTTACAATGAGCAGTTCTTC

abundance: .
v_gene: TRBV29-1
d_gene: .
j_gene: TRBJ2-1
CDR3aa: CSVSDNEQFF
CDR3nt: TGCAGCGTCAGTGACAATGAGCAGTTCTTC

abundance: .
v_gene: TRBV5-1
d_gene: TRBD1
j_gene: TRBJ1-5
CDR3aa: CASSLAGTGNQPQHF
CDR3nt: TGCGCCAGCAGCTTGGCCGGGACAGGGAATCAGCCCCAGCATTTT

abundance: once
v_gene: TRBV5-1
d_gene: TRBD2
j_gene: TRBJ2-5
CDR3aa: CASSGGTSGAAAQYF
CDR3nt: TGCGCCAGCAGCGGCGGGACTAGCGGGGCCGCGGCCCAGTACTTC

abundance: few
v_gene: TRBV7-8
d_gene: TRBD1
j_gene: TRBJ1-5
CDR3aa: CASSGRQGILSGQPQHF
CDR3nt: TGTGCCAGCAGCGGCAGACAGGGGATACTCTCCGGTCAGCCCCAGCATTTT

abundance: .
v_gene: TRBV9
d_gene: TRBD1
j_gene: TRBJ2-1
CDR3aa: CASSPGQGYNEQFF
CDR3nt: TGTGCCAGCAGCCCCGGACAGGGCTACAATGAGCAGTTCTTC

abundance: .
v_gene: TRBV27
d_gene: TRBD2
j_gene: TRBJ2-5
CDR3aa: CASSSLGLGVWETQYF
CDR3nt: TGTGCCAGCAGTTCCCTCGGACTAGGCGTGTGGGAGACCCAGTACTTC

abundance: .
v_gene: TRBV7-9
d_gene: .
j_gene: TRBJ1-2
CDR3aa: CASSLEGSANYGYTF
CDR3nt: TGTGCCAGCAGCTTAGAAGGCAGCGCTAACTATGGCTACACCTTC

abundance: .
v_gene: TRBV29-1
d_gene: TRBD1
j_gene: TRBJ2-3
CDR3aa: CSMTGYSDTQYF
CDR3nt: TGCAGCATGACAGGGTACTCAGATACGCAGTATTTT

abundance: .
v_gene: TRBV15
d_gene: .
j_gene: TRBJ2-7
CDR3aa: CATSRDQGNYEQYF
CDR3nt: TGTGCCACCAGCAGAGATCAGGGGAACTACGAGCAGTACTTC

abundance: .
v_gene: TRBV2
d_gene: .
j_gene: TRBJ1-2
CDR3aa: CASSVQGNYGYTF
CDR3nt: TGTGCCAGCAGCGTACAGGGAAACTATGGCTACACCTTC